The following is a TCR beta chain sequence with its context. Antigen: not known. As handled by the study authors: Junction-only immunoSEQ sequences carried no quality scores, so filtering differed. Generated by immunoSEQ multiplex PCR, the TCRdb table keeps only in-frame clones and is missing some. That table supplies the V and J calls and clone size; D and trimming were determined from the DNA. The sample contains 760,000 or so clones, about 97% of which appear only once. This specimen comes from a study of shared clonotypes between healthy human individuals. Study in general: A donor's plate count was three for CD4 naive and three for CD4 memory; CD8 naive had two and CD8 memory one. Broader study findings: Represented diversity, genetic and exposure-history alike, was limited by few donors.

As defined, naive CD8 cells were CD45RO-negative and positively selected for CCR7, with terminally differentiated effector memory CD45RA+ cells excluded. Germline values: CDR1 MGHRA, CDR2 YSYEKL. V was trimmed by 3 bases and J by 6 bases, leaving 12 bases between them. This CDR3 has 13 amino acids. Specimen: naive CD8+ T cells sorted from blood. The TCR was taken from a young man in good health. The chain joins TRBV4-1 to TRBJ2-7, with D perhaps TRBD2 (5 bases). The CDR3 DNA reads TGCGCCAGCAGCCAGGACTCCGATCGCGAGCAGTACTTC. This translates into CASSQDSDREQYF.